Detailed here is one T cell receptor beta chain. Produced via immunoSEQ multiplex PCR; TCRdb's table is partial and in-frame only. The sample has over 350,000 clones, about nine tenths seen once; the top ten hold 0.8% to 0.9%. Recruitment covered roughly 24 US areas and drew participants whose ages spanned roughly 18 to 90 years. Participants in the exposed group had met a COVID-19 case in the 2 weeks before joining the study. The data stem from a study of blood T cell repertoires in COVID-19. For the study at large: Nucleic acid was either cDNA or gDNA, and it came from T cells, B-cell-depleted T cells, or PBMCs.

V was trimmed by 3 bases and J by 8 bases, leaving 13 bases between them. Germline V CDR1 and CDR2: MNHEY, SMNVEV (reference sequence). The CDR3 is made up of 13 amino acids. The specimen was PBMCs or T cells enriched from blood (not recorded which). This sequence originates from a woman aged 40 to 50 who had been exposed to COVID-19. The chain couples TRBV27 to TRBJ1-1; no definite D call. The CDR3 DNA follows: TGTGCCAGCAGTTTTCTCCCCGAGGTGGAAGCTTTCTTT. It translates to CASSFLPEVEAFF.